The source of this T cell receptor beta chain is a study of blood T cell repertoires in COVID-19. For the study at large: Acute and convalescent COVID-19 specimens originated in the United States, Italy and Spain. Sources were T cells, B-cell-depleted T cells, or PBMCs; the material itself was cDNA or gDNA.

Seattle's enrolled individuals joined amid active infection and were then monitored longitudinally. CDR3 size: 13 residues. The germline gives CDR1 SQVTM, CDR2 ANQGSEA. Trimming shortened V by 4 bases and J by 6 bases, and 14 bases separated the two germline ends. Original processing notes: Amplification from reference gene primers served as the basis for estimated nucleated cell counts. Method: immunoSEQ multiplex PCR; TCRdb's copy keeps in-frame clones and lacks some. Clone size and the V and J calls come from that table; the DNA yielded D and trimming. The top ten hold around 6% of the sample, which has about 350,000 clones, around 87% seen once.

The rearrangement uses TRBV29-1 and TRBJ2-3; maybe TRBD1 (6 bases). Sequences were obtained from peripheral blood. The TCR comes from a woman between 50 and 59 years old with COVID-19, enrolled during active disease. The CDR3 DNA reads TGCAGCGTTGTCCTAGGGGGTATGGATACGCAGTATTTT. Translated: CSVVLGGMDTQYF.